Below, 26 T cell receptor beta chains from the same sample are listed, as sequenced in a study of T cells in Graves' hyperthyroidism and ophthalmopathy. Template material for amplifying TCR beta CDR3 regions consisted of RNA transcripts. TCR CDR3 regions were first amplified by RT-PCR with HTBI primers. TCRdb redid the calling of the multiplex PCR reads with MiXCR, one entry per CDR3 protein. This sample has 500,000 or so distinct CDR3 sequences, with roughly 18% found just once. The source material was blood. All receptors derive from a woman aged 18-29 years with Graves' ophthalmopathy.

This clonotype was counted a few times. This rearrangement joins TRBV2 to TRBJ1-6; no firm D call. Germline V gene lookup returns CDR1 SNHLY and CDR2 FYNNEI. The CDR3 consists of 13 residues. Trimming left V 8 bases short and J 7 bases short, with 12 bases between. CDR3 in DNA: TGTGCCAGCGGTCCTCCACCGAATTCACCCCTCCACTTT. The encoded protein is CASGPPPNSPLHF.

V and J are TRBV6-1 and TRBJ1-2, with 9 bases matching TRBD1. Germline V lookup: CDR1 MNHNS, CDR2 SASEGT. Trimming removed 10 bases from V and 3 bases from J; junction bases left unmatched: 9. CDR3 size: 14 residues. CDR3 protein: CATTGTGTDYGYTF. CDR3 coding DNA: TGTGCCACCACAGGGACAGGGACAGACTATGGCTACACCTTC.

This chain links TRBV7-3 with TRBJ2-3; TRBD2 agrees at 9 bases. The germline gives CDR1 SGHTA, CDR2 FQGTGA. The trim removed 6 bases at V and 2 bases at J, leaving 6 bases unmatched. The CDR3 is made up of 15 amino acids. The CDR3: CASSLSGGHTDTQYF. DNA for the CDR3: TGTGCCAGCAGTCTTAGCGGGGGACACACAGATACGCAGTATTTT.

V gene TRBV27 combines with J gene TRBJ1-1; 7 bases fit TRBD1. The ends lost 1 base at V and 0 bases at J; junction bases unmatched: 5. CDR3 length equals 16 residues. Germline CDR1 reads MNHEY; CDR2 reads SMNVEV (reference sequence). The CDR3 here is CASSLFQGVMNTEAFF. The CDR3 DNA follows: TGTGCCAGCAGTTTATTCCAGGGGGTGATGAACACTGAAGCTTTCTTT.

This clonotype occurred many times. The rearrangement uses TRBV6-2 or TRBV6-3 and TRBJ1-2; TRBD1 aligns across 9 bases. Trimming at V came to 1 base and at J to 8 bases, leaving 5 bases not matched to a gene. The CDR3 is 14 residues long. Per the germline V gene, CDR1 is MNHEY and CDR2 is SVGEGT. For the CDR3, the DNA is TGTGCCAGCAGTTACTGGACAGGGGTCGGAGGCTACACCTTC. Translated, it gives CASSYWTGVGGYTF.

This clonotype has ten or more counts. This chain uses TRBV7-9 with TRBJ2-3; D not resolved. There are 16 residues in the CDR3. Germline V gives CDR1 SEHNR, CDR2 FQNEAQ (reference sequence). With 5 bases removed from V and 1 base from J, the gap between germline ends came to 16 bases. CDR3 protein: CASSPRDNDGTDTQYF. Written as DNA, the CDR3 is TGTGCCAGCAGCCCACGAGACAACGATGGCACAGATACGCAGTATTTT.

The sample holds many counts of this clonotype. The rearrangement uses TRBV3-1 and TRBJ1-1, with unresolved D. V lost 4 bases to trimming and J lost 3 bases, with 12 bases between them. Germline V gene sequence: CDR1 LGHDT, CDR2 YNNKEL (reference sequence). The CDR3 consists of 14 residues. The CDR3 DNA sequence: TGTGCCAGCAGCCGGAGGCAAGGGTACACTGAAGCTTTCTTT. It encodes CASSRRQGYTEAFF.

This clonotype was seen a handful of times. The V gene is TRBV6-1, the J gene TRBJ1-2; 8 nucleotides agree with TRBD1. CDR1 and CDR2 from the germline V gene are MNHNS and SASEGT. CDR3 length: 15 residues. V was pared by 0 bases and J by 6 bases, with 6 bases of the junction left unmatched. The CDR3 bases are TGTGCCAGCAGTGAAGCGGGGCAGGGGGCCGATGGCTACACCTTC. Residues: CASSEAGQGADGYTF.

In its sample, this clonotype was seen many times. The chain uses TRBV7-3 and TRBJ2-3; a possible D gene is TRBD2 (6 bases). CDR1 is SGHTA, CDR2 FQGTGA, per germline. Trimming removed 3 bases from V and 0 bases from J, with 10 bases in between. The CDR3 sequence is 15 residues long. The chain's CDR3 is CASSFNGGSTDTQYF. The CDR3 DNA reads as TGTGCCAGCAGCTTTAACGGGGGAAGCACAGATACGCAGTATTTT.

V and J are TRBV6-2 or TRBV6-3 and TRBJ2-1; weak D call: TRBD2 (5 bases). The CDR3 totals 13 residues. Trimming pared 7 bases from V and 10 bases from J, leaving 17 bases between. The germline V gene has CDR1 MNHEY and CDR2 SVGEGT. In DNA, the CDR3 is TGTGCCAGCATTGGATTACTCACGGGAGAGCAGTTCTTC. This codes for CASIGLLTGEQFF.

In this sample, this clonotype turned up many times. The J gene is TRBJ2-7, the V gene TRBV7-2, with D tentatively TRBD2 (6 bases). The CDR3 runs to 15 residues. With 5 bases removed from V and 7 bases from J, the gap between germline ends came to 21 bases. Germline CDR1 is SGHTA and CDR2 is FQGNSA. The CDR3 sequence: CASSPRASVEREQYF. In nucleotides, the CDR3 is TGTGCCAGCAGCCCTAGGGCTAGCGTCGAGAGAGAGCAGTACTTC.

Ten or more counts support this clonotype. The rearrangement uses TRBV7-6 and TRBJ2-3, with 13 positions matching TRBD2. The germline V gene has CDR1 SGHVS and CDR2 FNYEAQ. With V trimmed by 3 bases and J by 2 bases, 5 bases remained unmatched. The length of the CDR3 is 17 residues. The CDR3 nucleotides read TGTGCCAGCAGCTTGGGACTAGCGGGGCCATACACAGATACGCAGTATTTT. Amino acid sequence: CASSLGLAGPYTDTQYF.

The chain employs TRBV13 and TRBJ2-1, with a tentative D call TRBD2 (6 bases). The CDR3 is made up of 14 amino acids. V was clipped by 5 bases and J by 5 bases, with 13 bases between them. Per germline, CDR1 PRHDT and CDR2 FYEKMQ (reference sequence). Here the CDR3 reads CASSPGSTDNEQFF. The DNA for the CDR3 is TGTGCCAGCAGCCCCGGGAGCACAGACAATGAGCAGTTCTTC.

This clonotype was seen many times. The chain employs TRBV20-1 and TRBJ2-1; D is possibly TRBD1 or TRBD2 (5 bases each). Per the germline V gene, CDR1 is DFQATT and CDR2 is SNEGSKA (reference sequence). Trimming shortened V by 4 bases and J by 6 bases, and 16 bases separated the two germline ends. There are 14 residues in the CDR3. The CDR3 reads CSATRPQRGNEQFF. The CDR3 DNA reads as TGCAGTGCTACCCGGCCTCAGAGGGGCAATGAGCAGTTCTTC.

V is TRBV12-5 and J is TRBJ2-7; D call uncertain. From germline, CDR1 is LGHNT and CDR2 FRNRAP. This CDR3 region has 13 residues. The V gene lost 6 bases and the J gene lost 6 bases, with 15 bases spanning the gap. CDR3 sequence (DNA): TGTGCTAGTGGCCCAGATAAGGTGCTCGAGCAGTACTTC. Protein product: CASGPDKVLEQYF.

This sequence joins TRBV10-3 and TRBJ1-1; D remains ambiguous. V lost 7 bases and J 7 bases, leaving 16 bases between the germline ends. CDR1 is ENHRY, CDR2 SYGVKD, per germline. CDR3 length equals 13 residues. The CDR3 DNA is TGTGCCATCATGGCCGGCCTGAGCAGTGAAGCTTTCTTT. It specifies CAIMAGLSSEAFF.

This clonotype was detected ten times or more. This chain links TRBV6-1 with TRBJ1-1, with TRBD1 matching over 7 bases. Germline V gene data show CDR1 as MNHNS and CDR2 as SASEGT. The CDR3 is 13 amino acids. Germline trimming cut 4 bases from V and 6 bases from J; bases unmatched to any gene: 5. CDR3 DNA sequence: TGTGCCAGCAGTGCGACAGGGTACGCTGAAGCTTTCTTT. Translation: CASSATGYAEAFF.

The chain employs TRBV6-1 and TRBJ2-7, with 8 bases fitting TRBD2. Trimming cost V 5 bases and J 4 bases; bases outside gene matches: 10. The CDR3 sequence is 15 residues long. The germline V gene has CDR1 MNHNS and CDR2 SASEGT. Here the CDR3 DNA reads TGTGCCAGCAGTCTCTTAAGCGGGAGTAGGTACGAGCAGTACTTC. This codes for CASSLLSGSRYEQYF.

This clonotype came up many times. This chain joins TRBV28 and TRBJ1-2, with 7 bases identical to TRBD1. The CDR3 loop spans 13 amino acids. Germline-derived CDR1 and CDR2 are MDHEN and SYDVKM. The ends lost 5 bases at V and 2 bases at J; junction bases unmatched: 2. In DNA, the CDR3 is TGTGCCAGCAGTGCAGGGGGGAACTATGGCTACACCTTC. As protein: CASSAGGNYGYTF.

This clonotype was found a few times. This chain uses TRBV3-1 with TRBJ1-1, with TRBD1 as a possible D gene (6 bases). The germline V gene encodes CDR1 LGHDT and CDR2 YNNKEL (reference sequence). The CDR3 totals 16 residues. V dropped 1 base and J dropped 0 bases, with 12 bases sitting between them. The CDR3 nucleotides read TGTGCCAGCAGCCAAGGTGACAGGACAGTGAACACTGAAGCTTTCTTT. The encoded protein is CASSQGDRTVNTEAFF.

This clonotype showed up many times. V gene TRBV29-1 combines with J gene TRBJ1-1; D perhaps matches TRBD1 (5 bases). Trimming removed 7 bases at V and 6 bases at J, with 18 bases between. The CDR3 extends over 13 amino acids. Germline V CDR1 and CDR2: SQVTM, ANQGSEA. The CDR3 DNA reads TGCAGCGCCCTGGGAGGGGAAGGGGCTGAAGCTTTCTTT. Its translation: CSALGGEGAEAFF.

This clonotype has at least ten counts. The chain employs TRBV28 and TRBJ2-5; no definite D call. In germline, CDR1 is MDHEN, CDR2 SYDVKM. V was trimmed by 2 bases and J by 2 bases, leaving 3 bases between them. The CDR3 loop spans 12 amino acids. The CDR3 protein is CASSLLQETQYF. The CDR3 DNA sequence: TGTGCCAGCAGTTTACTACAAGAGACCCAGTACTTC.

V and J are TRBV4-1 and TRBJ2-7; no clear D. The length of the CDR3 is 14 residues. Germline CDR1 and CDR2: MGHRA and YSYEKL. V lost 0 bases and J lost 3, with 9 bases in between. The CDR3 sequence: CASSQDDGLYEQYF. The CDR3 nucleotides read TGCGCCAGCAGCCAAGACGACGGTCTCTACGAGCAGTACTTC.

This clonotype occurred many times. The V gene is TRBV6-1, the J gene TRBJ2-5, with 9 bases aligning to TRBD1. The CDR3 sequence is 15 residues long. Germline CDR1 MNHNS, CDR2 SASEGT. V was clipped by 6 bases and J by 5 bases; unmatched bases: 10. This CDR3 reads CASRDGTGRAETQYF. Written as DNA, the CDR3 is TGTGCCAGCAGGGATGGGACAGGGAGGGCCGAGACCCAGTACTTC.

This clonotype came up many times. The chain couples TRBV3-1 to TRBJ2-1, with D uncertain. V lost 3 bases and J lost 9, with 9 bases in between. The CDR3 totals 12 residues. The germline V gene encodes CDR1 LGHDT and CDR2 YNNKEL (reference sequence). The CDR3 DNA is TGTGCCAGCAGCCAGGAAGCAGGTGAGCAGTTCTTC. Translated: CASSQEAGEQFF.

V usage is TRBV20-1 and J usage is TRBJ2-1; 12 positions match TRBD2. V was clipped by 0 bases and J by 5 bases; unmatched bases: 5. The germline V gene has CDR1 DFQATT and CDR2 SNEGSKA (reference sequence). The CDR3 covers 16 residues. CDR3 sequence: CSARDSASGGDNEQFF. CDR3 DNA: TGCAGTGCTAGAGATTCGGCTAGCGGGGGGGACAATGAGCAGTTCTTC.